This T cell receptor (beta chain) comes out of a study of cytomegalovirus exposure and HLA in healthy donors. Findings of the study overall: Donor immune exposure was known only as CMV serostatus. Evidence from a later analysis indicated that most CMV-associated TCR beta chains looked HLA-restricted. Most TCR sequences showed up rarely, but some public TCRs showed up in many donors. For most TCR beta V segments, an earlier analysis put the productive rate at about 90% or about 30% of the time.

The germline gives CDR1 DFQATT, CDR2 SNEGSKA (reference sequence). Trimming took 3 bases from V and 11 from J; bases not matched to a gene: 2. The CDR3 consists of 10 residues. Note on this clone: The antigen is undetermined.

PCR involved 60 Vbeta and 13 Jbeta primers. TCRdb's copy holds only in-frame clones and misses some; the assay was immunoSEQ multiplex PCR. The sample records approximately 160,000 clones, approximately 84% being singletons. The source material was PBMCs. V and J are TRBV20-1 and TRBJ1-1; the match to TRBD1 covers 8 bases. This sequence was found in a girl under 18 in good health and CMV-seropositive. The CDR3 sequence is CSASQGAAFF. CDR3 in DNA: TGCAGTGCTAGTCAGGGGGCGGCTTTCTTT.